The 14 T cell receptor beta chains in this list originate from one sample, sequenced in a study of blood T cells in healthy people across ages. For the second PCR, which ran for roughly 7 to 11 cycles, a sample-barcoded 5' primer and a J-beta primer mix were used. MiXCR, run by TCRdb on the 5' RACE reads, gives a single entry per CDR3 protein. This table has roughly 800,000 distinct CDR3 sequences, about 62% appearing once. The source material was blood. These receptors all come from a man aged 30-40 years in good health.

This clonotype was found a few times. The chain couples TRBV7-2 to TRBJ1-2; D is unresolved. With 2 bases removed from V and 1 base from J, the gap between germline ends came to 8 bases. CDR3 length equals 14 residues. The germline CDR1 and CDR2 sequences are SGHTA and FQGNSA. CDR3 loop: CASSLMADNYGYTF. As DNA, the CDR3 is TGTGCCAGCAGCTTAATGGCGGATAACTATGGCTACACCTTC.

The chain links TRBV20-1 to TRBJ2-7; D unclear. This CDR3 region has 16 residues. Trimming shortened V by 6 bases and J by 0 bases, and 21 bases separated the two germline ends. Germline loops: CDR1 DFQATT, CDR2 SNEGSKA (reference sequence). Here the CDR3 reads CSAQSHSRAPSYEQYF. Written as DNA, the CDR3 is TGCAGTGCCCAGTCCCACTCTAGGGCCCCCTCCTACGAGCAGTACTTC.

This clonotype has more than one count but fewer than ten. The V and J genes are TRBV6-2 or TRBV6-3 and TRBJ1-2; D gene ambiguous. The germline V gene has CDR1 MNHEY and CDR2 SVGEGT. The V end was cut by 11 bases, the J end by 6 bases, with 19 bases between. CDR3 length: 13 amino acids. The CDR3 is CAATLQESNGYTF. The CDR3 bases are TGTGCCGCCACGCTGCAAGAATCAAATGGCTACACCTTC.

The chain combines TRBV25-1 with TRBJ2-5; no definite D call. The CDR3 runs 11 residues. Between the trimmed V and J ends, which lost 6 bases and 7 bases, there was a span of 9 bases. The V gene's germline CDR1 is MGHDK and CDR2 SYGVNS. As DNA, the CDR3 is TGTGCCAGCAGCGTCCTCGGGACCCAGTACTTC. Amino acid sequence: CASSVLGTQYF.

The genes are TRBV7-9 and TRBJ2-3; 11 nucleotides match TRBD2. This CDR3 has 15 amino acids. V lost 5 bases, J lost 6 bases, and 7 bases stayed unmatched. Germline CDR1 and CDR2: SEHNR and FQNEAQ (reference sequence). CDR3 in amino acids: CASSILAGEGDTQYF. In DNA form, the CDR3 reads TGTGCCAGCAGCATACTAGCGGGAGAGGGGGATACGCAGTATTTT.

The chain recombines TRBV7-9 with TRBJ2-2; TRBD2 matches 10 bases. This CDR3 comprises 18 residues. V was clipped by 6 bases and J by 4 bases; unmatched bases: 14. CDR1 and CDR2 from the germline V gene are SEHNR and FQNEAQ (reference sequence). The chain's CDR3 is CASRPRSGGPRGTGELFF. The CDR3 DNA follows: TGTGCCAGCAGACCTCGTAGCGGGGGGCCGCGAGGCACCGGGGAGCTGTTTTTT.

A few counts support this clonotype. This chain links TRBV20-1 with TRBJ2-3; D might be TRBD2 (6 bases). CDR1 is DFQATT and CDR2 is SNEGSKA in the germline V gene (reference sequence). V dropped 1 base and J dropped 0 bases, with 14 bases sitting between them. The length of the CDR3 is 16 residues. The CDR3 spells CSARAEAGLSTDTQYF. CDR3 sequence (DNA): TGCAGTGCTAGAGCAGAGGCGGGACTTAGCACAGATACGCAGTATTTT.

The sample holds many counts of this clonotype. The genes are TRBV9 and TRBJ2-1; D possibly matches TRBD1 or TRBD2 (7 bases each). The length of the CDR3 is 14 residues. Germline CDR1 SGDLS, CDR2 YYNGEE. V was clipped by 4 bases and J by 4 bases, with 12 bases between them. CDR3 amino acids: CASSPGGGYNEQFF. The CDR3 region has the DNA TGTGCCAGCAGCCCAGGGGGGGGTTACAATGAGCAGTTCTTC.

The table lists this clonotype with a few counts. The chain is built from TRBV4-2 and TRBJ2-1; D may be TRBD2 (6 bases). The CDR3 runs 16 residues. Per the germline V gene, CDR1 is LGHNA and CDR2 is YNFKEQ. Trimming shortened V by 1 base and J by 3 bases, and 13 bases separated the two germline ends. This CDR3 is CASSQGRTGVYNEQFF. The DNA for the CDR3 is TGTGCCAGCAGCCAAGGTCGGACGGGGGTCTACAATGAGCAGTTCTTC.

This clonotype has a single count. This chain connects TRBV10-3 to TRBJ1-2; D unclear. This CDR3 has 13 amino acids. CDR1 and CDR2 (germline): ENHRY, SYGVKD. The V end lost 10 bases, the J end lost 1 base, and 13 bases lay between the germline ends. The CDR3 nucleotides are TGTGCCACTCACAACCGGGATAACTATGGCTACACCTTC. It yields the protein CATHNRDNYGYTF.

As for this clonotype: A junction end diverges from the germline sequence, so it may reflect a read error. The rearrangement joins TRBV4-2 to TRBJ2-5; 8 bases match TRBD2. The CDR3 spans 18 residues. Per germline, CDR1 LGHNA and CDR2 YNFKEQ. CDR3 DNA sequence: TGTGCCAGTAGCCAGGACTCGACGGGGGGGCCGTTGCTAGAGACCCAGTACTTC. Translating gives CASSQDSTGGPLLETQYF.

The chain uses TRBV29-1 and TRBJ2-7; 9 nucleotides align to TRBD1. Unmatched junction bases numbered 5, after V lost 0 bases and J lost 5 bases. This CDR3 comprises 14 residues. Germline CDR1 and CDR2: SQVTM and ANQGSEA. Here the CDR3 DNA reads TGCAGCGTTGAAGACCCGGACAGGGGCGACGAGCAGTACTTC. Translated, it gives CSVEDPDRGDEQYF.

The chain combines TRBV20-1 with TRBJ2-3; the D gene is possibly TRBD2 (5 bases). The ends were cut back, 3 bases at V and 2 bases at J, with 9 bases in the middle. The CDR3 covers 13 residues. CDR1 and CDR2 from the germline V gene are DFQATT and SNEGSKA (reference sequence). The CDR3 DNA sequence: TGCAGTGCTAGCCCCGGGAACACAGATACGCAGTATTTT. Translated, it gives CSASPGNTDTQYF.

The chain uses TRBV28 and TRBJ1-2; a possible D gene is TRBD1 (5 bases). The CDR3 spans 15 residues. Looked up from germline, CDR1 is MDHEN and CDR2 is SYDVKM. Trimming left V 6 bases short and J 6 bases short, with 20 bases between. CDR3: CASRLDGFRGDGYTF. As DNA, the CDR3 is TGTGCCAGCAGACTGGACGGTTTCCGGGGGGATGGCTACACCTTC.